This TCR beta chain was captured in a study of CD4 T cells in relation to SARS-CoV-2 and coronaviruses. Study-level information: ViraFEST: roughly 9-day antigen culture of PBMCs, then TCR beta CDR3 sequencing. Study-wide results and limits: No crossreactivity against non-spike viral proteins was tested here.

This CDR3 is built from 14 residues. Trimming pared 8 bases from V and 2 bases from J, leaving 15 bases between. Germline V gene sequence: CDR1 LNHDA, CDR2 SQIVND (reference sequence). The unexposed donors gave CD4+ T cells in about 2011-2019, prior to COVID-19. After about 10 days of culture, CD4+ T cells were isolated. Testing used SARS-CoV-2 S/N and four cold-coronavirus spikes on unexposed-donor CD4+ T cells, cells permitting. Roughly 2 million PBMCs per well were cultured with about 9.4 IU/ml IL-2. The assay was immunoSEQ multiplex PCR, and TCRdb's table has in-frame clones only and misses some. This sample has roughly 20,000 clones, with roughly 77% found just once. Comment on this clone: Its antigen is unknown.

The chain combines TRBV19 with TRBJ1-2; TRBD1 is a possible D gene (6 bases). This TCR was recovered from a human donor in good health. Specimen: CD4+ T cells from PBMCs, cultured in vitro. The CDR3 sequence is CASVDSLGNYGYTF. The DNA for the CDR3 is TGTGCCAGTGTGGACAGTCTGGGAAACTATGGCTACACCTTC.